These 2 T cell receptor beta chains were all obtained from the same sample, sequenced in a study of CD8+ T cells in alopecia areata. Extraction of RNA preceded its reverse transcription into cDNA, which served as the sequencing template. Profiled with immunoSEQ multiplex PCR; TCRdb holds only in-frame clones, not every one. The repertoire holds over 150,000 clones, with about 61% as singletons. The sample was CD8+ T cells sorted from blood. Receptors were obtained from a human donor in good health.

Written as DNA, the CDR3 is TGTGCCAGCAGCTGGTCCGGGACTAGCGGGGGGGAGACCCAGTACTTC. Translation gives CASSWSGTSGGETQYF. V usage is TRBV11-2 and J usage is TRBJ2-5; 15 bases are a match to TRBD2. The length of the CDR3 is 16 residues. The ends lost 4 bases at V and 5 bases at J; junction bases unmatched: 5. Germline V gives CDR1 SGHAT, CDR2 FQNNGV.

The table lists this clone with a few counts. The chain joins TRBV5-6 to TRBJ1-5; TRBD1 might be the D (6 bases). CDR3 length equals 15 residues. The ends were cut back, 3 bases at V and 0 bases at J, with 10 bases in the middle. The germline V gene encodes CDR1 SGHDT and CDR2 YYEEEE. The CDR3 DNA reads as TGTGCCAGCAGCTCAAGGACAGCTAGCAATCAGCCCCAGCATTTT. This gives the protein CASSSRTASNQPQHF.